This TCR beta chain was profiled in a study of identical twins. Carrying unique molecular identifiers, the cDNA also gained a universal primer site through template switching. Via MiXCR, TCRdb re-called the 5' RACE reads, giving one row per CDR3 protein. The table lists 640,000 or so distinct CDR3 sequences, roughly 6% of them singletons. Whole-study findings and limits: Weaker excess sharing between twins was seen in beta out-of-frame sequences. Models came in too low on out-of-frame TCR alpha sharing in monozygotic twins.

In this sample, this clonotype turned up a few times. Its antigen is as yet unknown. This receptor was obtained from a young man in good health. The sequenced sample consisted of naive T cells sorted from blood.

CDR3 coding DNA: TGTGCCAGCAGCTTCAGTAGGTTGGGGGAAGAGACCCAGTACTTC. Translating gives CASSFSRLGEETQYF. The genes are TRBV7-2 and TRBJ2-5; D might be TRBD1 or TRBD2, each matching 5 bases. Between the trimmed V and J ends, which lost 3 bases and 3 bases, there was a span of 14 bases. Germline lookup yields CDR1 SGHTA and CDR2 FQGNSA. The CDR3 contains 15 residues.